The clone carrying this T cell receptor beta chain was seen a handful of times. Its target is not known. J lost 4 bases, V lost 3 bases, and 7 bases had no gene match. Germline-derived CDR1 and CDR2 are KGHSH and LQKENI. This CDR3 spans 15 amino acids. The data were obtained in a study of T-cell memory formation after mild COVID-19. For the study at large: The TCR clusters were mostly specific to one donor.

5'RACE primed from the constant segment yielded TCR alpha and TCR beta cDNA libraries bearing sample barcodes and UMIs. Using its own MiXCR run on the 5' RACE reads, TCRdb lists one record per CDR3 protein. Of roughly 40,000 distinct CDR3 sequences in the sample, around 6.1% were seen once. Study-level findings and limits: Clones shrinking from day 15 to 85 showed even CD4/CD8 mixes; later expanders tilted CD4+. Cross-reactive memory seemingly joined, as some responding clones were found in pre-infection memory.

Specimen: PBMCs or a T cell subset sorted from them (not recorded which). The V call is TRBV18, the J call TRBJ2-3; TRBD2 matches 7 bases. The source is an adult who had mild COVID-19 (a few samples of this study predate the infection). Cell type and time point are not known. The CDR3 region is CASSPRRAGADTQYF. The CDR3 DNA is TGTGCCAGCTCACCTAGGAGGGCGGGAGCAGATACGCAGTATTTT.